The 22 T cell receptor beta chains reported below all come from one sample, sequenced in a study of T cell repertoires in cytomegalovirus infection. Each CDR3 protein gets one entry after TCRdb re-called the reads with MiXCR. The sample carries 550,000 to 850,000 distinct CDR3 sequences, about 33% recorded once. No antigen has been identified for these receptors. The specimen comprised cultured PBMCs, sampled from culture after CMV antigen stimulation. Receptors originate from a human donor in good health (CMV status not recorded). Some clones in this sample may be carry-over from other donors' samples.

The rearrangement links TRBV12-3 or TRBV12-4 to TRBJ2-1; D gene uncertain. The CDR3 consists of 14 residues. V lost 9 bases to trimming and J lost 4 bases, with 16 bases between them. CDR3 sequence reads: CASMDLDVYNEQFF. The CDR3 DNA follows: TGTGCCAGTATGGATTTAGACGTATACAATGAGCAGTTCTTC.

The chain is built from TRBV28 and TRBJ2-3; the D is unclear. The CDR3 covers 14 residues. The germline CDR1 and CDR2 sequences are MDHEN and SYDVKM. V was clipped by 3 bases and J by 1 base, with 8 bases between them. In DNA form, the CDR3 reads TGTGCCAGCAGTTTTAGGAGCGGCACAGATACGCAGTATTTT. It specifies CASSFRSGTDTQYF.

The genes are TRBV4-3 and TRBJ2-4; TRBD2 might be the D (7 bases). The V gene's germline CDR1 is LGHNA and CDR2 YSLEER. Trimming cost V 0 bases and J 10 bases, with 19 bases left between them. This CDR3 has 16 amino acids. CDR3 loop: CASSQEGTGGSSIQYF. The CDR3 nucleotides are TGCGCCAGCAGCCAAGAAGGGACGGGGGGCTCCTCGATTCAGTACTTC.

This clonotype was seen more than once but under ten times. The rearrangement uses TRBV7-2 and TRBJ2-7; D tentatively reads TRBD1 or TRBD2 (5 bases each). Germline values: CDR1 SGHTA, CDR2 FQGNSA. The CDR3 covers 15 residues. Deletions cut 2 bases from V and 3 bases from J, with 14 bases between. CDR3 nucleotide sequence: TGTGCCAGCAGCTTATTTGGGGGAGAGAACTACGAGCAGTACTTC. This encodes CASSLFGGENYEQYF.

This clonotype was seen repeatedly, ten times or more. The chain links TRBV20-1 to TRBJ2-2; 7 bases line up with TRBD1. CDR1 and CDR2 from the germline V gene are DFQATT and SNEGSKA (reference sequence). V dropped 5 bases and J dropped 3; count of bases not matched to a gene: 15. The CDR3 is 17 amino acids. This CDR3 is CSAQTRGGQGDTGELFF. CDR3 coding DNA: TGCAGTGCTCAAACAAGAGGTGGTCAGGGGGACACCGGGGAGCTGTTTTTT.

The chain combines TRBV6-5 with TRBJ2-7; D possibly corresponds to TRBD2 (6 bases). Germline values: CDR1 MNHEY, CDR2 SVGAGI. The CDR3 runs to 13 residues. V lost 6 bases, J lost 4 bases, and 13 bases lay in between. CDR3 in amino acids: CASSVPGLYEQYF. The DNA of the CDR3 is TGTGCCAGCAGCGTCCCGGGACTTTACGAGCAGTACTTC.

This clonotype appeared a few times. CDR3 sequence reads: CASRLGTSGGDTQYF. The CDR3 DNA reads as TGTGCCAGCAGGCTAGGGACTAGCGGGGGAGATACGCAGTATTTT. This rearrangement joins TRBV7-2 to TRBJ2-3, with TRBD2 matching 14 bases. Germline CDR1 reads SGHTA; CDR2 reads FQGNSA. Germline trimming cut 6 bases from V and 5 bases from J; bases unmatched to any gene: 4. CDR3 length: 15 amino acids.

This clonotype was seen repeatedly, ten times or more. V and J are TRBV7-2 and TRBJ2-7; TRBD2 agrees at 10 bases. The V and J ends lost 2 bases and 0 bases, in that order; junction bases with no gene match: 10. From germline, CDR1 is SGHTA and CDR2 FQGNSA. The CDR3 extends over 18 amino acids. The CDR3 here is CASSLKSGTSVSSYEQYF. The CDR3 DNA reads TGTGCCAGCAGCTTAAAATCCGGGACTAGCGTGAGCTCCTACGAGCAGTACTTC.

This clonotype was recorded at least ten times. The chain combines TRBV7-2 with TRBJ2-3; tentative D call: TRBD2 (7 bases). The CDR3 runs to 16 residues. Germline CDR1 is SGHTA and CDR2 is FQGNSA. V was shortened by 5 bases and J by 1 base, with 16 bases between the two germline ends. This chain's CDR3 is CASSLGGARGTDTQYF. DNA for the CDR3: TGTGCCAGCAGCCTTGGGGGGGCCCGAGGCACAGATACGCAGTATTTT.

V usage is TRBV7-2 and J usage is TRBJ2-2, with a possible D match to TRBD2 (5 bases). The V gene's germline CDR1 is SGHTA and CDR2 FQGNSA. The CDR3 extends over 13 amino acids. V gave up 8 bases and J gave up 6 bases, with 13 bases separating them. The chain's CDR3 is CASGRGRAGELFF. The CDR3 bases are TGTGCCAGCGGGAGAGGAAGGGCCGGGGAGCTGTTTTTT.

This clonotype has a handful of counts. V is TRBV12-3 or TRBV12-4 and J is TRBJ2-5; D may be TRBD1 (6 bases). V gave up 5 bases and J gave up 1 base, with 14 bases separating them. This CDR3 contains 15 residues. CDR3 sequence: CASSPRRDTQETQYF. The CDR3 DNA sequence: TGTGCCAGCAGTCCGCGCCGGGACACCCAAGAGACCCAGTACTTC.

This rearrangement joins TRBV12-3 or TRBV12-4 to TRBJ1-2; a possible D gene is TRBD1 (5 bases). The CDR3 spans 15 residues. V was clipped by 1 base and J by 8 bases, with 17 bases between them. The CDR3 sequence is CASSLVSGKMGGYTF. DNA for the CDR3: TGTGCCAGCAGTTTAGTTTCAGGGAAAATGGGGGGCTACACCTTC.

This clonotype was seen once. The chain employs TRBV5-5 and TRBJ1-1; 8 nucleotides match TRBD1. The CDR3 sequence is 14 residues long. V shed 0 bases and J 4 bases; nucleotides not matched to a gene: 2. In germline, CDR1 is SGHKS, CDR2 YYEKEE (reference sequence). The CDR3 bases are TGTGCCAGCAGCTTGGTGACAGGGGTCACTGAAGCTTTCTTT. Amino acids: CASSLVTGVTEAFF.

The CDR3 coding sequence is TGTGCCAGCAGCCAAGTAGGGGAAGTGGGCAATCAGCCCCAGCATTTT. Translation: CASSQVGEVGNQPQHF. V is TRBV4-2 and J is TRBJ1-5; tentatively, D is TRBD1 (5 bases). This CDR3 spans 16 amino acids. From germline, CDR1 is LGHNA and CDR2 YNFKEQ. The V gene lost 1 base and the J gene lost 2 bases, with 12 bases spanning the gap.

This chain joins TRBV27 and TRBJ2-3, with 9 nucleotides matching TRBD2. Trimming at V came to 2 bases and at J to 4 bases, leaving 4 bases not matched to a gene. Germline CDR1 and CDR2: MNHEY and SMNVEV (reference sequence). CDR3 length: 15 residues. CDR3 nucleotides: TGTGCCAGCAGTTTACTTAGCGGGGGCGCAGATACGCAGTATTTT. Protein: CASSLLSGGADTQYF.

This chain joins TRBV10-3 and TRBJ1-1, with 10 nucleotides matching TRBD1. The CDR3 extends over 14 amino acids. Trimming took 4 bases from V and 6 from J; bases not matched to a gene: 5. In germline, CDR1 is ENHRY, CDR2 SYGVKD. CDR3 in DNA: TGTGCCATCAGTGTTCTGGACAGGGGGGCTGAAGCTTTCTTT. Translated, it gives CAISVLDRGAEAFF.

The V gene is TRBV3-1, the J gene TRBJ1-4; 8 bases line up with TRBD1. This CDR3 region has 15 residues. Germline values: CDR1 LGHDT, CDR2 YNNKEL (reference sequence). The junction had 5 bases not matched to a gene; V was cut back by 1 base and J by 7 bases. CDR3 coding DNA: TGTGCCAGCAGCCAAGCCGGGACAGGCGGTGAAAAACTGTTTTTT. Translated, it gives CASSQAGTGGEKLFF.

This clonotype has more than one count but fewer than ten. The rearrangement links TRBV7-2 to TRBJ2-1, with D hard to call. This CDR3 is built from 15 residues. CDR1 and CDR2 (germline): SGHTA, FQGNSA. Trimming stripped 5 bases from V and 0 bases from J, with 11 bases between. CDR3 loop: CASSDDLPSYNEQFF. The DNA of the CDR3 is TGTGCCAGCAGCGACGACTTACCCTCCTACAATGAGCAGTTCTTC. The complete variable domain, with remaining parts taken from reference TRBV7-2 and TRBJ2-1, reads GAGVSQSPSNKVTEKGKDVELRCDPISGHTALYWYRQSLGQGLEFLIYFQGNSAPDKSGLPSDRFSAERTGGSVSTLTIQRTQQEDSAVYLCASSDDLPSYNEQFFGPGTRLTVL.

The CDR3 here is CATSWGRKETQYF. CDR3 DNA: TGTGCCACATCGTGGGGTAGGAAAGAGACCCAGTACTTC. The chain links TRBV2 to TRBJ2-5; D unresolved. The V gene lost 10 bases and the J gene lost 3 bases, with 15 bases spanning the gap. There are 13 residues in the CDR3. Germline V lookup: CDR1 SNHLY, CDR2 FYNNEI.

Here the CDR3 DNA reads TGCGCCAGCAGCCATCCCTTTGGGGACACCGGGGAGCTGTTTTTT. Translation: CASSHPFGDTGELFF. The chain couples TRBV4-1 to TRBJ2-2; D is unclear. The germline V gene has CDR1 MGHRA and CDR2 YSYEKL. The CDR3 runs to 15 residues. V was trimmed by 3 bases and J by 3 bases, leaving 11 bases between them.

This chain joins TRBV6-1 and TRBJ2-1; tentative D call: TRBD2 (6 bases). The CDR3 sequence is 14 residues long. The V gene lost 5 bases and the J gene lost 10 bases, with 18 bases spanning the gap. CDR1 is MNHNS and CDR2 is SASEGT in the germline V gene. CDR3 coding DNA: TGTGCCAGCAGTTCCGGACGGGCCCGGGGGGAGCAGTTCTTC. Translating it yields CASSSGRARGEQFF.

There are a few counts of this clonotype. The rearrangement joins TRBV7-2 to TRBJ1-6, with TRBD1 matching over 7 bases. The trim removed 5 bases at V and 8 bases at J, leaving 9 bases unmatched. Germline CDR1 reads SGHTA; CDR2 reads FQGNSA. This CDR3 spans 15 amino acids. As DNA, the CDR3 is TGTGCCAGCAGCCCAACAGGGGATCGGTATTCACCCCTCCACTTT. Protein product: CASSPTGDRYSPLHF.